This paragraph reports one T cell receptor beta chain. Its specificity is unknown. Amplified regions were TCR beta CDR3 sequences from RNA transcripts. An initial round of RT-PCR targeting the TCR CDR3 relied on the HTBI primer set. TCRdb re-called the multiplex PCR reads with MiXCR, one entry per CDR3 protein. The profile shows hundreds of thousands of distinct CDR3 sequences, nearly 45% of them singletons. The data were obtained in a study of T cells in Graves' hyperthyroidism and ophthalmopathy. Per germline, CDR1 DFQATT and CDR2 SNEGSKA (reference sequence). Trimming removed 3 bases from V and 1 base from J, with 12 bases in between. The CDR3 is made up of 14 amino acids. Study outcomes and limitations: Ophthalmopathy was told apart from stable hyperthyroidism by a 13 V-J model. Blood also contained most expanded thyroid clonotypes above 0.001.

Patients showing uncontrolled infection, other autoimmune disease, pregnancy or lactation were ineligible. Diagnoses rested on clinical symptoms, serum thyroxine and TRAb, thyroid ultrasound and orbital computed tomography. This chain joins TRBV20-1 and TRBJ1-2, with D possibly matching TRBD1 (6 bases). The sample comprised peripheral blood or thyroid tissue (not recorded which). The TCR sequence derives from an adult man with Graves' disease, either hyperthyroidism or ophthalmopathy (not recorded which). The CDR3 bases are TGCAGTGCTAGTGGACAGATATTTAACTATGGCTACACCTTC. This gives the protein CSASGQIFNYGYTF.